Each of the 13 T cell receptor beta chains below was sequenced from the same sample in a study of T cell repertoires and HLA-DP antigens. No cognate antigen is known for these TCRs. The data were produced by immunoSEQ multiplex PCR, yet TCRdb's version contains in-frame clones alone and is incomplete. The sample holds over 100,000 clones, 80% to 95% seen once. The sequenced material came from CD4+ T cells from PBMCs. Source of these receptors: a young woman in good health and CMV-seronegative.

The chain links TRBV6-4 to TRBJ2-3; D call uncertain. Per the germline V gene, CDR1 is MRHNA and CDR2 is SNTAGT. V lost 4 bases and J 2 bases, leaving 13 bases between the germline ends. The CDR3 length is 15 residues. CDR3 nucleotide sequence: TGTGCCAGCAGTGCTACGATGGGTGACACAGATACGCAGTATTTT. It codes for CASSATMGDTDTQYF.

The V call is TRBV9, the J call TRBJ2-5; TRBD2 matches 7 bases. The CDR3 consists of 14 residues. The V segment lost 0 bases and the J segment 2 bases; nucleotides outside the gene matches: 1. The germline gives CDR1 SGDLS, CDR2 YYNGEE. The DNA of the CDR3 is TGTGCCAGCAGCGTAGAGGGACTACAAGAGACCCAGTACTTC. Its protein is CASSVEGLQETQYF.

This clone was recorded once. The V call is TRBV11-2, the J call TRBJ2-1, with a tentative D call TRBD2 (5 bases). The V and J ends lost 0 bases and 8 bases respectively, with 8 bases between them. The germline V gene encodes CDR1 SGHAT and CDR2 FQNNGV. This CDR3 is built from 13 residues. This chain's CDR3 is CASSLDRGDEQFF. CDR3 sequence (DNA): TGTGCCAGCAGCTTAGATCGGGGTGATGAGCAGTTCTTC.

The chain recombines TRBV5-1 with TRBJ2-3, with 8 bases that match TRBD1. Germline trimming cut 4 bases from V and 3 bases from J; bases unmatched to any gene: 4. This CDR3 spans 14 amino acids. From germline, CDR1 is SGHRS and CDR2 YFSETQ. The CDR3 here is CASSLRTGTDTQYF. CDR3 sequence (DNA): TGCGCCAGCAGCCTACGGACAGGGACAGATACGCAGTATTTT. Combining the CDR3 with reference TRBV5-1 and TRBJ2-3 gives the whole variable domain KAGVTQTPRYLIKTRGQQVTLSCSPISGHRSVSWYQQTPGQGLQFLFEYFSETQRNKGNFPGRFSGRQFSNSRSEMNVSTLELGDSALYLCASSLRTGTDTQYFGPGTRLTVL.

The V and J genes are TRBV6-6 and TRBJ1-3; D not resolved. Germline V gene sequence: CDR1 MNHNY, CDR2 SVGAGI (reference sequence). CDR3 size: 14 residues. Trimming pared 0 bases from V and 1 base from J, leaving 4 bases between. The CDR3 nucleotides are TGTGCCAGCAGTTACTCGGTATCTGGAAACACCATATATTTT. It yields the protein CASSYSVSGNTIYF.

CDR3 nucleotides: TGCAGCGTTGAAGAGGCAGGGGGCTATGGCTACACCTTC. It is translated as CSVEEAGGYGYTF. V and J are TRBV29-1 and TRBJ1-2, with 7 positions matching TRBD1. CDR3 length: 13 residues. The germline gives CDR1 SQVTM, CDR2 ANQGSEA. Trimming at V came to 0 bases and at J to 4 bases, leaving 2 bases not matched to a gene.

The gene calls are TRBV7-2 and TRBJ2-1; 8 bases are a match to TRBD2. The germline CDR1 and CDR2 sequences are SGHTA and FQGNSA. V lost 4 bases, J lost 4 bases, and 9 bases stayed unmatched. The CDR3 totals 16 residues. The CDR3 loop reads CASSSTRGASYNEQFF. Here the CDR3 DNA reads TGTGCCAGCAGCTCGACGCGGGGGGCCTCTTACAATGAGCAGTTCTTC.

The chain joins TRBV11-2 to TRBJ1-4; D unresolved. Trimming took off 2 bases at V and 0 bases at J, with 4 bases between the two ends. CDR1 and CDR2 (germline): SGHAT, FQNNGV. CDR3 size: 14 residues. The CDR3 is CASSLQATNEKLFF. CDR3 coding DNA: TGTGCCAGCAGCTTACAGGCAACTAATGAAAAACTGTTTTTT.

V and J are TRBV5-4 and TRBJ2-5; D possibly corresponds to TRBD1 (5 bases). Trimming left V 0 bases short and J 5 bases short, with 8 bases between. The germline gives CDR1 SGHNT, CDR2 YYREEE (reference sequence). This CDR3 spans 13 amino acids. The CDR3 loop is CASSLEGLETQYF. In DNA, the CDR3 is TGTGCCAGCAGCTTGGAGGGGTTGGAGACCCAGTACTTC.

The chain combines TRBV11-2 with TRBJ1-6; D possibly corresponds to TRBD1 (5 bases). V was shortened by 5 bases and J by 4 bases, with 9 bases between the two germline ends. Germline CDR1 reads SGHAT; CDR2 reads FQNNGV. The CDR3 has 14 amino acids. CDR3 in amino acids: CASSPGQYNSPLHF. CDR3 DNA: TGTGCCAGCAGCCCAGGGCAGTATAATTCACCCCTCCACTTT.

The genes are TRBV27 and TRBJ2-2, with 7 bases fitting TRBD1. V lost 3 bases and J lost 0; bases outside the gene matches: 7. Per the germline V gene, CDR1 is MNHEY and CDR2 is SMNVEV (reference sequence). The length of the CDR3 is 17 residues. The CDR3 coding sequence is TGTGCCAGCAGTTTTGGACAGGAAAACGCGAACACCGGGGAGCTGTTTTTT. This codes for CASSFGQENANTGELFF.

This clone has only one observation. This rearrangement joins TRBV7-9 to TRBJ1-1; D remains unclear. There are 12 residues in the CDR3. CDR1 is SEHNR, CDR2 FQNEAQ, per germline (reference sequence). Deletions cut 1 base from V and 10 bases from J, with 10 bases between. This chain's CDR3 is CASSLVGRVAFF. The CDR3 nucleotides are TGTGCCAGCAGCTTAGTCGGGAGGGTAGCTTTCTTT.

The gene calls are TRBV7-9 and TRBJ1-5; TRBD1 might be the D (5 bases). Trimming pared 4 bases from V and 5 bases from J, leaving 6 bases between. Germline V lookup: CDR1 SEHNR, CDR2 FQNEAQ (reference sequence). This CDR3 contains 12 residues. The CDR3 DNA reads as TGTGCCAGCAGCTGGGGGGATCAGCCCCAGCATTTT. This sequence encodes CASSWGDQPQHF.